The source of this T cell receptor beta chain is a study of breast tumors, draining lymph nodes, adjacent tissues. CDR3 length: 16 residues. V shed 3 bases and J 5 bases; nucleotides not matched to a gene: 10. Per the germline V gene, CDR1 is ENHRY and CDR2 is SYGVKD. This clonotype appeared a single time. Its antigen is not known. Study-wide findings and caveats: Tumor TCR diversity was below lymph nodes but above nontumor tissue. Most tumor T cells seemingly derive from lymph node, then expand in tumor. Tumor T cell lymph node origin was a supported hypothesis, not proven.

TCRdb ran MiXCR on the multiplex PCR reads and lists one entry per CDR3 protein. Among approximately 280,000 distinct CDR3 sequences listed, over 30% were seen once. The lymph nodes were axillary draining lymph nodes from breast cancer patients. The sequence was obtained from a female donor with breast cancer. Some clones in this sample may be carry-over from other donors' samples. The rearrangement joins TRBV10-3 to TRBJ2-5, with 9 nucleotides matching TRBD2. The sample comprised axillary lymph node tissue. CDR3 in amino acids: CAISDGISGSWETQYF. The CDR3 bases are TGTGCCATCAGTGATGGGATTAGCGGGAGTTGGGAGACCCAGTACTTC.